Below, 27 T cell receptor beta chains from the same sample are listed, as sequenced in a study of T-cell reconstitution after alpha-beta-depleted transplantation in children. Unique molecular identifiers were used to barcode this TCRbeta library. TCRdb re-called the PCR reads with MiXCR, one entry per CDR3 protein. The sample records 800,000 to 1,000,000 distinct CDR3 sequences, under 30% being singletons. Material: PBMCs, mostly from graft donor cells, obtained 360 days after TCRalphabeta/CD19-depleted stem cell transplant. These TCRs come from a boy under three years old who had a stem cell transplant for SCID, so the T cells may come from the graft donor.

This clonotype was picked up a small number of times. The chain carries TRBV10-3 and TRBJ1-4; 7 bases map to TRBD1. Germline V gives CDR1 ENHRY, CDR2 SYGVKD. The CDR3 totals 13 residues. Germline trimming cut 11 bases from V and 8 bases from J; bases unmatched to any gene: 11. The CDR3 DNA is TGTGCCTCCCGACAGGGAATTGGCGAAAAACTGTTTTTT. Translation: CASRQGIGEKLFF.

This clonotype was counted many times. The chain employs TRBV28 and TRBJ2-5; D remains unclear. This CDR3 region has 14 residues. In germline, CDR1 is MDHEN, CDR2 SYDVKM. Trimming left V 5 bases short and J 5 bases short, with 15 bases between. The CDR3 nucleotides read TGTGCCAGCAGTCCCCAGACCGTGGCGGAGACCCAGTACTTC. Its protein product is CASSPQTVAETQYF.

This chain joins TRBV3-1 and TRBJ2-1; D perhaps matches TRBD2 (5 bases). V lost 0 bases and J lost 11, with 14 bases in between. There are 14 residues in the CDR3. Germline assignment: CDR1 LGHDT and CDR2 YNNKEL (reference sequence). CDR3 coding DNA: TGTGCCAGCAGCCAAGAACCCCACGGGGATCAGCAGTTCTTC. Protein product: CASSQEPHGDQQFF.

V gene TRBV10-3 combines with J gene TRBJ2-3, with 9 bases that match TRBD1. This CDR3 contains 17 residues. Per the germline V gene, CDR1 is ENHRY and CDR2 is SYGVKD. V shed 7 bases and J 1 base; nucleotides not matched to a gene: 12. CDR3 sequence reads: CAIMGQGGGRGTDTQYF. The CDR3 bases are TGTGCCATCATGGGACAGGGAGGGGGGCGCGGCACAGATACGCAGTATTTT.

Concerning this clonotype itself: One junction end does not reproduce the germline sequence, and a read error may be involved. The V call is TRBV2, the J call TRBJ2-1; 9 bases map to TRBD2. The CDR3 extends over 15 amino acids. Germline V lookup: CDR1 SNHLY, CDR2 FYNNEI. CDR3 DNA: TGTGCCAGCAGTCCGGGACTAGCTACCTACAATGAGCAGCTCTTC. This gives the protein CASSPGLATYNEQLF.

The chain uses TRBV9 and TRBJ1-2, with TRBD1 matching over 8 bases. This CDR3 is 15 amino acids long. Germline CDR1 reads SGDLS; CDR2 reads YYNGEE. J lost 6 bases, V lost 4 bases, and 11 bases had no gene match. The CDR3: CASSPGDRRSDGYTF. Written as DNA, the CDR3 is TGTGCCAGCAGCCCAGGGGACAGGCGGTCGGATGGCTACACCTTC.

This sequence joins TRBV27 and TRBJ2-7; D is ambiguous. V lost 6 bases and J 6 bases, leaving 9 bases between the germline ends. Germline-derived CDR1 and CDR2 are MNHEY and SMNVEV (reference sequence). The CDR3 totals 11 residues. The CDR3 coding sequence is TGTGCCAGCAGCGATTGGTCCGAGCAGTACTTC. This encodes CASSDWSEQYF.

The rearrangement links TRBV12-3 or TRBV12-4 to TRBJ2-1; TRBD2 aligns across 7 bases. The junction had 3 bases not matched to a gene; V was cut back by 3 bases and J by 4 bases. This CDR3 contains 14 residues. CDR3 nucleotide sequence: TGTGCCAGCAGTTTCTTACTAGCGTACAATGAGCAGTTCTTC. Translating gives CASSFLLAYNEQFF.

CDR3 residues: CSAREGTVEKLFF. CDR3 bases: TGCAGTGCTAGAGAAGGGACAGTTGAAAAACTGTTTTTT. The chain carries TRBV20-1 and TRBJ1-4; 7 bases agree with TRBD1. Germline lookup yields CDR1 DFQATT and CDR2 SNEGSKA (reference sequence). V trimming: 0 bases; J trimming: 7 bases; junction bases outside the gene matches: 2. The CDR3 sequence is 13 residues long.

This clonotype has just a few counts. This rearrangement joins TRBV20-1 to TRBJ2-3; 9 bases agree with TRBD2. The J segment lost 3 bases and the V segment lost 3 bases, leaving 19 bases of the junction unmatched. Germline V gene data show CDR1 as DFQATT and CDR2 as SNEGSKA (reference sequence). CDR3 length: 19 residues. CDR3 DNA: TGCAGTGCTAGGGCAGGCGGGGGGGCCCATCTACTAGCAACAGATACGCAGTATTTT. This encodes CSARAGGGAHLLATDTQYF.

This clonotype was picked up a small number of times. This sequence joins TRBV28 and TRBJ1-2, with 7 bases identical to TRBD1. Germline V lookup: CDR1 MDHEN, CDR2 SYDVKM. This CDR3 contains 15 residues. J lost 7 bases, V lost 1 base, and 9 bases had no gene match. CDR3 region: CASSLSEGAESGYTF. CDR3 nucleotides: TGTGCCAGCAGTTTATCGGAGGGGGCGGAAAGTGGCTACACCTTC.

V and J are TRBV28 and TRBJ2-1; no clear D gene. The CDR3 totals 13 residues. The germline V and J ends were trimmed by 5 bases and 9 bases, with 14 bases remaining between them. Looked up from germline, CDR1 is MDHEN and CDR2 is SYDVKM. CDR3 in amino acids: CASSPDRVREQFF. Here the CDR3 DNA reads TGTGCCAGCAGTCCTGACCGTGTGCGTGAGCAGTTCTTC.

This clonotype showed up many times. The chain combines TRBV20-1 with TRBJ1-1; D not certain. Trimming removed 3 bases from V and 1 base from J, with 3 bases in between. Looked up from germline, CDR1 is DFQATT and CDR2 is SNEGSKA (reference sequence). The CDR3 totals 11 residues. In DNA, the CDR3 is TGCAGTGCTAGGGAGAACACTGAAGCTTTCTTT. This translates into CSARENTEAFF.

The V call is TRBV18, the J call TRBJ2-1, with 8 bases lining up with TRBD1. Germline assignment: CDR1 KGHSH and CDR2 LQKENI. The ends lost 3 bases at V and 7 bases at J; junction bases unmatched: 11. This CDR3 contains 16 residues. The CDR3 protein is CASSPQGATGVNEQFF. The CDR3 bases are TGTGCCAGCTCACCTCAGGGGGCGACCGGGGTGAATGAGCAGTTCTTC.

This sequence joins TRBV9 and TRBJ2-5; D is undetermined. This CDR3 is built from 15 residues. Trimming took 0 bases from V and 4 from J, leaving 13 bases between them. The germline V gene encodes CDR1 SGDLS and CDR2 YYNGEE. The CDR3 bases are TGTGCCAGCAGCGTAGGGACCACCGGCCCAGAGACCCAGTACTTC. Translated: CASSVGTTGPETQYF.

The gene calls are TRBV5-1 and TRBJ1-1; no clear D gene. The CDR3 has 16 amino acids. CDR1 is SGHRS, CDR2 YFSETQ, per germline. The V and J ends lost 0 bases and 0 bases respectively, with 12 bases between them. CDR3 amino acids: CASSLELGQMNTEAFF. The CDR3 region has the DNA TGCGCCAGCAGCTTGGAGCTCGGCCAGATGAACACTGAAGCTTTCTTT. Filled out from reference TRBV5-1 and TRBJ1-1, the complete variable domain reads KAGVTQTPRYLIKTRGQQVTLSCSPISGHRSVSWYQQTPGQGLQFLFEYFSETQRNKGNFPGRFSGRQFSNSRSEMNVSTLELGDSALYLCASSLELGQMNTEAFFGQGTRLTVV.

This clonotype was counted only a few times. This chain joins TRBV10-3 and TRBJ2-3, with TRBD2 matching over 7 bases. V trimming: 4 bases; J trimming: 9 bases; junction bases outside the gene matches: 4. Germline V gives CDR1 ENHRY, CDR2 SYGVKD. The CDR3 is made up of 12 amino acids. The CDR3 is CAISAGLSTQYF. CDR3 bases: TGTGCCATCAGTGCGGGACTATCAACGCAGTATTTT.

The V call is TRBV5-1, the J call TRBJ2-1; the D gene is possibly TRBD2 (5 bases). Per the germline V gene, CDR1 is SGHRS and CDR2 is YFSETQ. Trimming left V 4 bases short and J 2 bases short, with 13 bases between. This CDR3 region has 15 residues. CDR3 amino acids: CASSTGNPTYNEQFF. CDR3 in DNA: TGCGCCAGCAGCACGGGGAACCCAACCTACAATGAGCAGTTCTTC. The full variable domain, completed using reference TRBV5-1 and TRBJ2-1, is KAGVTQTPRYLIKTRGQQVTLSCSPISGHRSVSWYQQTPGQGLQFLFEYFSETQRNKGNFPGRFSGRQFSNSRSEMNVSTLELGDSALYLCASSTGNPTYNEQFFGPGTRLTVL.

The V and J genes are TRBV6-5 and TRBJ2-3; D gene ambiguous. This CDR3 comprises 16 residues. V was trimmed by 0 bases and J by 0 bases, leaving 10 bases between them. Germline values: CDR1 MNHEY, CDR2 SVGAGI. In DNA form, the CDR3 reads TGTGCCAGCAGTTACTCAAGGGATACTAGCACAGATACGCAGTATTTT. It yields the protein CASSYSRDTSTDTQYF.

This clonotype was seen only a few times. The CDR3 loop is CATSDGRGGASIQYF. The CDR3 DNA reads as TGTGCCACCAGTGATGGGAGAGGGGGCGCAAGCATTCAGTACTTC. The rearrangement uses TRBV24-1 and TRBJ2-4, with 7 bases fitting TRBD1. This CDR3 has 15 residues. Germline trimming cut 3 bases from V and 9 bases from J; bases unmatched to any gene: 10. Germline V lookup: CDR1 KGHDR, CDR2 SFDVKD.

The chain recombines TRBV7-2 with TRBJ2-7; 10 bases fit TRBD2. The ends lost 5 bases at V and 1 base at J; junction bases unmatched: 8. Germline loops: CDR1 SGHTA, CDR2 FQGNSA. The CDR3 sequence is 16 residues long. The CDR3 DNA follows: TGTGCCAGCAGCCCTATAGCGGGGGGACAATCCTACGAGCAGTACTTC. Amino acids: CASSPIAGGQSYEQYF.

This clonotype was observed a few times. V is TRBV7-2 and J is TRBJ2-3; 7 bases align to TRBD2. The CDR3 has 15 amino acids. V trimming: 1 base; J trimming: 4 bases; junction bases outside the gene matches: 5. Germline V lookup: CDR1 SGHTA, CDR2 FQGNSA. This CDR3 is CASSLVHSGADTQYF. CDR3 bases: TGTGCCAGCAGCTTAGTCCACAGCGGGGCAGATACGCAGTATTTT.

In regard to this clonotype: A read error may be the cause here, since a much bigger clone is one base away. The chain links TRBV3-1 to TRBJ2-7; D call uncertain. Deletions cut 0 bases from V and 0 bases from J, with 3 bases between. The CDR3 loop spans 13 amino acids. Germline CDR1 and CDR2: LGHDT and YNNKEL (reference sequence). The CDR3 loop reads CASSQEGSYEQYF. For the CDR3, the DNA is TGTGCCAGCAGCCAAGAGGGCTCCTACGAGCAGTACTTC.

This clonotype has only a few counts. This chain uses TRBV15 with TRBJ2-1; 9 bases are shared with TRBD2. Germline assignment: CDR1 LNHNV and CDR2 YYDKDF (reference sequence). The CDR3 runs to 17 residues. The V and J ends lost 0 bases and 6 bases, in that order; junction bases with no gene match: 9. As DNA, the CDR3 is TGTGCCACCAGCAGAGATAACAGGGGTAGCGGGGGCAATGAGCAGTTCTTC. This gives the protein CATSRDNRGSGGNEQFF.

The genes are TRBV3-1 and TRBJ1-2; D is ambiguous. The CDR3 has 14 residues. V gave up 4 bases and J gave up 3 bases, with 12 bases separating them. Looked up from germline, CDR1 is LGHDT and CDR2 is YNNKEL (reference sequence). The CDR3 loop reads CASSPLGRHYGYTF. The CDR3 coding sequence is TGTGCCAGCAGCCCCCTAGGACGGCACTATGGCTACACCTTC.

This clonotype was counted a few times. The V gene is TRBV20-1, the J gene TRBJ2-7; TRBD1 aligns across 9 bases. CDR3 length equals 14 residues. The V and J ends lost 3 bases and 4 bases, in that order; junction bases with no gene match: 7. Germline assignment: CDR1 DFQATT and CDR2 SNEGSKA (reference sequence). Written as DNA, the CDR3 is TGCAGTGCTAGCGAACGACAGGGGGGGTACGAGCAGTACTTC. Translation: CSASERQGGYEQYF.

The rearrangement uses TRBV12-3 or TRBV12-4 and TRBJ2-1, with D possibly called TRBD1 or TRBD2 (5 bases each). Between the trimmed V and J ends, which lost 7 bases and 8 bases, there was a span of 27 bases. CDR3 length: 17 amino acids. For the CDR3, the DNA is TGTGCCAGCACCCTGGGCCGGGACCGGATCAAAGGCGATGAGCAGTTCTTC. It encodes CASTLGRDRIKGDEQFF.